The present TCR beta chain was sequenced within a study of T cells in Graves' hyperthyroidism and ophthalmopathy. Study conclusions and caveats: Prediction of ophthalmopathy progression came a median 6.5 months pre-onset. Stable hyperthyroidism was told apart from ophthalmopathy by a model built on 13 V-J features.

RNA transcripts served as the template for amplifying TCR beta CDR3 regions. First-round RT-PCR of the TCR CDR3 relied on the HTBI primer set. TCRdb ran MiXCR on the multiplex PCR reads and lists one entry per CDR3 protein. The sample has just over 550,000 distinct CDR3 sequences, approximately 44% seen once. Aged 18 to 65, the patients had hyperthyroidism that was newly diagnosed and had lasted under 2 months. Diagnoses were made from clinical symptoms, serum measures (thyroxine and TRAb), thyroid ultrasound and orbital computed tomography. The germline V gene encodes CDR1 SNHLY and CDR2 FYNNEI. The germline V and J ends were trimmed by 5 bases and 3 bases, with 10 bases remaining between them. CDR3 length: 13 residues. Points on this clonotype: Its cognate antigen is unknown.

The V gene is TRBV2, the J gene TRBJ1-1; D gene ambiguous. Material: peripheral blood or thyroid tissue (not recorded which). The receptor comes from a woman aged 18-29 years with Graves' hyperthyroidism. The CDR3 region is CASSPKIDTEAFF. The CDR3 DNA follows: TGTGCCAGCAGTCCCAAGATAGACACTGAAGCTTTCTTT.